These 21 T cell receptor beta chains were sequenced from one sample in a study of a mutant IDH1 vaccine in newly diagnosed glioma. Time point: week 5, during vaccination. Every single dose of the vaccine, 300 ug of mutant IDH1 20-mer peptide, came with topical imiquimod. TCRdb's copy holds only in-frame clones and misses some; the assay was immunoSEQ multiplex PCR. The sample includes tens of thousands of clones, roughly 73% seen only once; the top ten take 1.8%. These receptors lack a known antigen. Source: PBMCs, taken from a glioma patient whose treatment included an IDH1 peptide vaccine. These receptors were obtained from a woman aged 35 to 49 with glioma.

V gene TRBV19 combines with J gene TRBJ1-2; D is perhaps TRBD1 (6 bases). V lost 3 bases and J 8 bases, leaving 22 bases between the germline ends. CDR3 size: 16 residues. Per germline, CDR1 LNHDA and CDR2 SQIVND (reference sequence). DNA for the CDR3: TGTGCCAGTAGTATCGTGGGGGGCGTTGCCCTTGGCGGCTACACCTTC. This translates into CASSIVGGVALGGYTF.

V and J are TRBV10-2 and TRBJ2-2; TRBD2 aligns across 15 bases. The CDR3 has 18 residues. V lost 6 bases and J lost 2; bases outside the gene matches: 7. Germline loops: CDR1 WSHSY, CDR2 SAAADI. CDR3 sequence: CASSRTSGGAVNTGELFF. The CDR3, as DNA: TGCGCCAGCAGCAGGACTAGCGGGGGGGCCGTAAACACCGGGGAGCTGTTTTTT.

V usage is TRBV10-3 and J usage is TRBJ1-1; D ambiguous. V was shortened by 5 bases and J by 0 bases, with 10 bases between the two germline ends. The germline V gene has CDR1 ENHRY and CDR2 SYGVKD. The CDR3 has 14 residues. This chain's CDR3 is CAISSSPLNTEAFF. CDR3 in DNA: TGTGCCATCAGTTCCTCTCCCTTGAACACTGAAGCTTTCTTT.

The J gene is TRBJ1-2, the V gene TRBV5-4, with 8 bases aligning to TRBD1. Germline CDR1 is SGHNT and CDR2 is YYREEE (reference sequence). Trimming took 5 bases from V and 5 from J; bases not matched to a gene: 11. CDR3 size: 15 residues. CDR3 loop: CASSSPGGAGYGYTF. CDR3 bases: TGTGCCAGCAGTTCCCCAGGGGGCGCGGGGTATGGCTACACCTTC.

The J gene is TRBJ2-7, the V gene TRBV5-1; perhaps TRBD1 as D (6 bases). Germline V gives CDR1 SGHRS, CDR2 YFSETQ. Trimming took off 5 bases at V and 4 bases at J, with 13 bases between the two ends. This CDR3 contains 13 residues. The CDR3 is CASRKQGSYEQYF. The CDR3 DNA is TGCGCCAGCAGGAAACAGGGTTCATACGAGCAGTACTTC.

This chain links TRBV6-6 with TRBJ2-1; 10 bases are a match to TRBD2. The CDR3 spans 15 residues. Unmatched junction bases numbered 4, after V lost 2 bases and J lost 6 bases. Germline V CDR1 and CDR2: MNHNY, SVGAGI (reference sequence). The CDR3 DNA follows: TGTGCCAGCAGTTACGGGGGGACTAGCGTCAATGAGCAGTTCTTC. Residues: CASSYGGTSVNEQFF.

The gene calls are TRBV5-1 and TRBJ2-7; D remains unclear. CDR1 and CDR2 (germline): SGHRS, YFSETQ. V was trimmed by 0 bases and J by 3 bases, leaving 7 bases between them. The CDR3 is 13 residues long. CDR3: CASSLAESYEQYF. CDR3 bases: TGCGCCAGCAGCTTGGCGGAAAGCTACGAGCAGTACTTC.

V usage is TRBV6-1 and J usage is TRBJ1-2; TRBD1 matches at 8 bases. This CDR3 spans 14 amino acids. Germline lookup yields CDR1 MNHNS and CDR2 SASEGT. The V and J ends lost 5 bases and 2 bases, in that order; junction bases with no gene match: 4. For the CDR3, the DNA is TGTGCCAGCAGTCGGACAGGGAACAACTATGGCTACACCTTC. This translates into CASSRTGNNYGYTF.

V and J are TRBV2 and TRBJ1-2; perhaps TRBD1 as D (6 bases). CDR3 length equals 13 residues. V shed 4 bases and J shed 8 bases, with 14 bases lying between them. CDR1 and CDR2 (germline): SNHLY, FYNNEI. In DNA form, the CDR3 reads TGTGCCAGCAGTGTTGGGGGCGGGGCGGGCTACACCTTC. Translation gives CASSVGGGAGYTF.

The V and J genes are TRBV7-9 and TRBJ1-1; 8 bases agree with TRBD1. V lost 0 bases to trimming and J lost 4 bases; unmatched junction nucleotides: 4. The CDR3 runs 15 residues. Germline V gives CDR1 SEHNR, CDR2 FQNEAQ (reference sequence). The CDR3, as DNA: TGTGCCAGCAGCTTAGCTCAGGGGGCAATCACTGAAGCTTTCTTT. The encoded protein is CASSLAQGAITEAFF.

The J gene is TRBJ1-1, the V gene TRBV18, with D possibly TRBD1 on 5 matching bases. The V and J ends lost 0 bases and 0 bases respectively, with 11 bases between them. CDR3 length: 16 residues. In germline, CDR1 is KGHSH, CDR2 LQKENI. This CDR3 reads CASSPPARVVNTEAFF. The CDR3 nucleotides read TGTGCCAGCTCACCACCAGCCAGGGTAGTGAACACTGAAGCTTTCTTT.

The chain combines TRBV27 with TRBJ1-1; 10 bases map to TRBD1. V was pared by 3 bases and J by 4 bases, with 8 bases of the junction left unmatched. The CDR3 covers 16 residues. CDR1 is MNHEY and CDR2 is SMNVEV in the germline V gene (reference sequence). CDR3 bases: TGTGCCAGCAGTTTCGCCGGGACAGGGGTGGGCACTGAAGCTTTCTTT. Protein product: CASSFAGTGVGTEAFF.

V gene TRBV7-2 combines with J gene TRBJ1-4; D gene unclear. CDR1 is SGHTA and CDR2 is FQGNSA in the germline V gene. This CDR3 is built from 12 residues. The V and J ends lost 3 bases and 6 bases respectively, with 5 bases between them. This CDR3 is CASSFMDEKLFF. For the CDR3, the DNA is TGTGCCAGCAGCTTCATGGATGAAAAACTGTTTTTT. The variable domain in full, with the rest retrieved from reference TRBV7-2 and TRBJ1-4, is GAGVSQSPSNKVTEKGKDVELRCDPISGHTALYWYRQSLGQGLEFLIYFQGNSAPDKSGLPSDRFSAERTGGSVSTLTIQRTQQEDSAVYLCASSFMDEKLFFGSGTQLSVL.

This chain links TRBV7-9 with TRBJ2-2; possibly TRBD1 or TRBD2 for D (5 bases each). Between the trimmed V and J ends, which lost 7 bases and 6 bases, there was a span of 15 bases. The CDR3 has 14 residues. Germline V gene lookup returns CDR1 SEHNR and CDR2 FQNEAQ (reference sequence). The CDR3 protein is CASTGTTVSGELFF. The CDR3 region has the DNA TGTGCCAGCACAGGGACCACGGTGTCCGGGGAGCTGTTTTTT.

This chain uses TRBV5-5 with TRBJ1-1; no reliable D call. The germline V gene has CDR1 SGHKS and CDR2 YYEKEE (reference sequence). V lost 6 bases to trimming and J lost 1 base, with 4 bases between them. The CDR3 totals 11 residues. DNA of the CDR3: TGTGCCAGCACCGAGAACACTGAAGCTTTCTTT. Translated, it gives CASTENTEAFF.

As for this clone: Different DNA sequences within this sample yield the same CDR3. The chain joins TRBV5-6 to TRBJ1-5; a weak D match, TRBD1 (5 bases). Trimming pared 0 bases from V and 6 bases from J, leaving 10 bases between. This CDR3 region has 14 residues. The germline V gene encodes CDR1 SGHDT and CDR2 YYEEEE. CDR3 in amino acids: CASSLAGGFQPQHF. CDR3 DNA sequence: TGTGCCAGCAGCTTGGCTGGGGGTTTTCAGCCCCAGCATTTT.

The CDR3, as DNA: TGTGCCCATCGACCCATAGGGCTCTCACCCCTCCACTTT. Amino acid sequence: CAHRPIGLSPLHF. This chain connects TRBV30 to TRBJ1-6; no firm D call. Germline values: CDR1 GTSNPN, CDR2 SVGIG (reference sequence). The CDR3 contains 13 residues. V lost 8 bases, J lost 10 bases, and 18 bases lay in between.

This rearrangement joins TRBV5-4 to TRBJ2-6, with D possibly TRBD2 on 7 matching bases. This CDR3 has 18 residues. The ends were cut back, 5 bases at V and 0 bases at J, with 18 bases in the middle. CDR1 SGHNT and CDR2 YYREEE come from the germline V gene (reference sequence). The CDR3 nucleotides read TGTGCCAGCAGTCTAGGGGGGGGCGCCGCCTCTGGGGCCAACGTCCTGACTTTC. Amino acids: CASSLGGGAASGANVLTF.

CDR3 DNA: TGTGCCATCAGTGAGTCGACTTACCACGAGCAGTACTTC. Translating it yields CAISESTYHEQYF. The chain uses TRBV10-3 and TRBJ2-7; D is undetermined. CDR1 is ENHRY and CDR2 is SYGVKD in the germline V gene. Trimming shortened V by 0 bases and J by 5 bases, and 8 bases separated the two germline ends. The CDR3 consists of 13 residues.

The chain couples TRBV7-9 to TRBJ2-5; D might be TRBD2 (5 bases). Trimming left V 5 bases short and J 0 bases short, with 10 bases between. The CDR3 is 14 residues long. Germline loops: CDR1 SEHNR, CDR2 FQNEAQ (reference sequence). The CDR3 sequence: CASSPGEYQETQYF. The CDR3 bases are TGTGCCAGCAGCCCCGGGGAGTACCAAGAGACCCAGTACTTC.

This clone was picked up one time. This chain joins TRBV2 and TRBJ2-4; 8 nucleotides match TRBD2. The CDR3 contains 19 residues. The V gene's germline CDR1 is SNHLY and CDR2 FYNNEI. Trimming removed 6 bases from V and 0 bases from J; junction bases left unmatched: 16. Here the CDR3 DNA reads TGTGCCAGCAGGCACCGCGGGGGGCTGGGCCTACTAGCCAAAAACATTCAGTACTTC. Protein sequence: CASRHRGGLGLLAKNIQYF.